The 8 T cell receptor beta chains in this list originate from one sample, sequenced in a study of CD8 T cells in ankylosing spondylitis. The study, taken as a whole, reports: Made up of under 10 highly homologous variants, a TCR beta motif appeared characteristic of ankylosing spondylitis blood.

In TCRdb, the 5' RACE reads were re-called with MiXCR into one record per CDR3 protein. The sample shows more than 500,000 distinct CDR3 sequences, approximately 5% of them seen only once. The antigens of these receptors remain unknown. The sample was blood, either unsorted or a sorted T cell fraction (not recorded which). All receptors come from a male donor with ankylosing spondylitis.

This clonotype was counted many times. V and J are TRBV5-1 and TRBJ2-3, with 7 bases lining up with TRBD2. Germline values: CDR1 SGHRS, CDR2 YFSETQ. V was pared by 3 bases and J by 4 bases, with 8 bases of the junction left unmatched. The CDR3 length is 15 residues. The CDR3 DNA reads as TGCGCCAGCAGCTGGCAACTAGCGAGCTCAGATACGCAGTATTTT. It is translated as CASSWQLASSDTQYF.

This clonotype has at least ten counts. The chain carries TRBV6-2 or TRBV6-3 and TRBJ2-4; D is ambiguous. The CDR3 consists of 17 residues. Germline V gene data show CDR1 as MNHEY and CDR2 as SVGEGT. Between the trimmed V and J ends, which lost 0 bases and 1 base, there was a span of 13 bases. CDR3 nucleotides: TGTGCCAGCAGTTACTCCCGAACCAACGTGGCCAAAAACATTCAGTACTTC. Its translation is CASSYSRTNVAKNIQYF.

This chain connects TRBV11-2 to TRBJ2-1; the D is unclear. Looked up from germline, CDR1 is SGHAT and CDR2 is FQNNGV. The CDR3 runs 14 residues. The V end was cut by 4 bases, the J end by 7 bases, with 14 bases between. The CDR3 protein is CASSSTWAANEQFF. CDR3 DNA: TGTGCCAGCAGCTCCACGTGGGCGGCAAATGAGCAGTTCTTC.

This clonotype appeared once. This sequence joins TRBV2 and TRBJ2-5, with TRBD2 identical over 8 bases. Germline V gene data show CDR1 as SNHLY and CDR2 as FYNNEI. The CDR3 spans 13 residues. With 7 bases clipped from V and 2 bases from J, the junction kept 3 bases outside the gene matches. CDR3 coding DNA: TGTGCCAGCACTGGGACTAGACAAGAGACCCAGTACTTC. Its protein product is CASTGTRQETQYF.

This clonotype was seen at least ten times. One junction end disagrees with the germline gene, perhaps due to a read error. The rearrangement joins TRBV7-7 to TRBJ2-1; TRBD2 might be the D (6 bases). Germline-derived CDR1 and CDR2 are SSHAT and FNYEAQ (reference sequence). The CDR3 covers 15 residues. The CDR3 region is CASSPAGTGYNEQFF. The CDR3 DNA follows: TGTGCTAGCAGCCCCGCCGGGACTGGCTACAATGAGCAGTTCTTC. Drawing the rest from reference TRBV7-7 and TRBJ2-1, the complete variable domain is GAGVSQSPRYKVTKRGQDVTLRCDPISSHATLYWYQQALGQGPEFLTYFNYEAQPDKSGLPSDRFSAERPEGSISTLTIQRTEQRDSAMYRCASSPAGTGYNEQFFGPGTRLTVL.

V usage is TRBV28 and J usage is TRBJ2-5; 13 nucleotides line up with TRBD2. Per the germline V gene, CDR1 is MDHEN and CDR2 is SYDVKM. There are 16 residues in the CDR3. After removal of 5 bases from V and 4 bases from J, the junction contained 7 bases not matched to a gene. The CDR3: CASSRTSGSELETQYF. CDR3 nucleotides: TGTGCCAGCAGTCGGACTAGCGGGAGTGAGCTAGAGACCCAGTACTTC.

The table lists this clonotype with many counts. The gene calls are TRBV10-3 and TRBJ1-4, with TRBD1 identical over 9 bases. Germline loops: CDR1 ENHRY, CDR2 SYGVKD. This CDR3 has 14 amino acids. V was clipped by 10 bases and J by 4 bases; unmatched bases: 7. In nucleotides, the CDR3 is TGTGCCACCTGGCGGGGACAGGGTAATGAAAAACTGTTTTTT. Protein sequence: CATWRGQGNEKLFF.

Concerning this clonotype itself: A much larger clone sits a single nucleotide away, making a read error possible. The V and J genes are TRBV29-1 and TRBJ2-5; D may be TRBD2 (5 bases). The germline V gene has CDR1 SQVTM and CDR2 ANQGSEA. The CDR3 totals 12 residues. CDR3 residues: CSLLENQETQNF. For the CDR3, the DNA is TGCAGCCTACTAGAGAACCAAGAGACCCAGAACTTC. The complete variable domain, with remaining parts taken from reference TRBV29-1 and TRBJ2-5, reads SAVISQKPSRDICQRGTSLTIQCQVDSQVTMMFWYRQQPGQSLTLIATANQGSEATYESGFVIDKFPISRPNLTFSTLTVSNMSPEDSSIYLCSLLENQETQNFGPGTRLLVL.